The entry below describes one T cell receptor beta chain. The germline V gene encodes CDR1 MNHEY and CDR2 SVGAGI. V was pared by 5 bases and J by 12 bases, with 8 bases of the junction left unmatched. This CDR3 has 13 amino acids. Each donor had about 10 milliliters of peripheral blood drawn. Each sample yielded at least 5.5 micrograms of PBMC total RNA. These data come from a study of blood T cells in healthy people across ages. Through a sample-barcoded 5' primer and a J-beta primer mix, a second PCR was run for roughly 6 to 11 cycles. TCRdb ran MiXCR on the 5' RACE reads and lists one entry per CDR3 protein. The data show over a million distinct CDR3 sequences, roughly 45% seen once.

The sample consisted of blood. The chain recombines TRBV6-5 with TRBJ2-3; 10 bases match TRBD2. This sequence originates from a woman in her sixties in good health. CDR3 sequence: CASSDNSGGIQYF. The CDR3 DNA follows: TGTGCCAGCAGTGATAATAGCGGGGGGATCCAGTATTTT.